This paragraph reports one T cell receptor (beta chain). CDR3 size: 15 residues. CDR1 is SGDLS, CDR2 YYNGEE, per germline. Between the trimmed V and J ends, which lost 0 bases and 8 bases, there was a span of 17 bases. This record comes from a study of response to subunit inactivated influenza vaccine. TCRdb reanalysed the RT-PCR reads using MiXCR and keeps one entry per CDR3 protein. The table has roughly 650,000 distinct CDR3 sequences, around a sixth seen once. The chain links TRBV9 to TRBJ1-1; D gene uncertain. Sequenced material: PBMCs from blood, taken 11 to 12 days after vaccination. This clonotype originated in a man aged 50 to 60 who received an inactivated influenza vaccine. CDR3 protein: CASSVEWTFGGEAFF. The CDR3 DNA follows: TGTGCCAGCAGCGTAGAATGGACCTTTGGCGGGGAAGCTTTCTTT.